This is a list of T cell receptor beta chains from one sample in a study of T cell responses to AZD1222 COVID-19 vaccine. TCRdb's table, derived via immunoSEQ multiplex PCR, lists solely in-frame clones and lacks some. The table lists some 150,000 clones, 92% of them singletons, with 2.5% to 3.5% in the top ten. Here the sequenced sample was peripheral blood, taken 28 days after the second AZD1222 dose. The receptors here all came from an adult who received the AZD1222 COVID-19 vaccine. Both conserved end residues are part of each CDR3. Fields, in order: D gene, clone size, V gene, CDR3 length, J gene, CDR3 DNA, CDR3 protein. D genes are given only for firm matches. Some rows have no size entry. The others give once, few or many, or a class for an expanded clone.

D: TRBD1
size: .
V: TRBV18
length: 13
J: TRBJ1-5
DNA: TGTGCCAGCTCCGGGACAGGTTCTCAGCCCCAGCATTTT
CDR3: CASSGTGSQPQHF

D: TRBD1
size: .
V: TRBV24-1
length: 16
J: TRBJ1-2
DNA: TGTGCCACCAGTGCTATCGGGACAGGGGGCGTTAATGGCTACACCTTC
CDR3: CATSAIGTGGVNGYTF

D: .
size: .
V: TRBV24-1
length: 15
J: TRBJ1-1
DNA: TGTGCCACCAGTGATTCCGGCCAGCCTATGAGGGGAGCTTTCTTT
CDR3: CATSDSGQPMRGAFF

D: TRBD2
size: .
V: TRBV27
length: 14
J: TRBJ2-1
DNA: TGTGCCAGCAAAGGACTAGTGGTCGACAATGAGCAGTTCTTC
CDR3: CASKGLVVDNEQFF

D: .
size: .
V: TRBV30
length: 15
J: TRBJ1-2
DNA: TGTGCCTGGAGTGAAGGGGACATGGCCGGCTATGGCTACACCTTC
CDR3: CAWSEGDMAGYGYTF

D: .
size: .
V: TRBV28
length: 10
J: TRBJ1-1
DNA: TGTGCCACCCGGAACACTGAAGCTTTCTTT
CDR3: CATRNTEAFF

D: TRBD1
size: once
V: TRBV24-1
length: 15
J: TRBJ2-3
DNA: TGTGCCACCAGTGAATGGACAGGGAGTACAGATACGCAGTATTTT
CDR3: CATSEWTGSTDTQYF

D: .
size: .
V: TRBV7-9
length: 13
J: TRBJ2-7
DNA: TGTGCCAGCAGCGGAACCCATAGCCGCGAGCAGTACTTC
CDR3: CASSGTHSREQYF

D: .
size: once
V: TRBV21-1
length: 11
J: TRBJ2-7
DNA: TGTGCCAGCAGCTCTGTGCCTCGGCAGTACTTC
CDR3: CASSSVPRQYF

D: .
size: .
V: TRBV19
length: 11
J: TRBJ2-1
DNA: TGTGCCAGTAGTATAGATCGAAAAAAGTTCTTC
CDR3: CASSIDRKKFF

D: .
size: .
V: TRBV28
length: 14
J: TRBJ2-2
DNA: TGTGCCAGCAGTTTGAGACAGAACACCGGGGAGCTGTTTTTT
CDR3: CASSLRQNTGELFF

D: TRBD1
size: once
V: TRBV9
length: 17
J: TRBJ1-2
DNA: TGTGCCAGCAGCCCCACCCTCCGGGAGGGGGCTGACTATGGCTACACCTTC
CDR3: CASSPTLREGADYGYTF

D: .
size: .
V: TRBV10-3
length: 15
J: TRBJ2-7
DNA: TGTGCCATCTCTCAATATCGGGACCATACCTACGAGCAGTACTTC
CDR3: CAISQYRDHTYEQYF

D: TRBD2
size: .
V: TRBV4-2
length: 15
J: TRBJ2-3
DNA: TGTGCCAGCAGGGACTCTAGCGGATACACAGATACGCAGTATTTT
CDR3: CASRDSSGYTDTQYF

D: .
size: .
V: TRBV4-1
length: 14
J: TRBJ1-6
DNA: TGCGCCAGCAGCAAGACGCAGTCAGGCTCACCCCTCCACTTT
CDR3: CASSKTQSGSPLHF

D: .
size: .
V: TRBV13
length: 14
J: TRBJ1-2
DNA: TGTGCCAGCAGCTTAGCAGAAGTTAACTATGGCTACACCTTC
CDR3: CASSLAEVNYGYTF

D: .
size: .
V: TRBV28
length: 15
J: TRBJ1-3
DNA: TGTGCCAGCAGGACGGACAGAAACTCTGGAAACACCATATATTTT
CDR3: CASRTDRNSGNTIYF

D: TRBD2
size: .
V: TRBV10-3
length: 17
J: TRBJ2-3
DNA: TGTGCCATCAGTGAGTCAGCTAGCGGGAGGGCCACAGATACGCAGTATTTT
CDR3: CAISESASGRATDTQYF

D: .
size: .
V: TRBV7-8
length: 14
J: TRBJ1-2
DNA: TGTGCCAGCAGCTTAGCGGGGAGGGGCGATGGCTACACCTTC
CDR3: CASSLAGRGDGYTF

D: .
size: .
V: TRBV3-1/TRBV3-2
length: 15
J: TRBJ2-1
DNA: TGTGCCAGCAGCCTAACAGGGCTGAGTGACAATGAGCAGTTCTTC
CDR3: CASSLTGLSDNEQFF

D: .
size: .
V: TRBV19
length: 15
J: TRBJ2-1
DNA: TGTGCCAGTAGTATAGGAACTAGCAGCCACAATGAGCAGTTCTTC
CDR3: CASSIGTSSHNEQFF

D: .
size: .
V: TRBV24-1
length: 12
J: TRBJ1-5
DNA: TGTGCCACCAGTGATTTTGATCAGCCCCAGCATTTT
CDR3: CATSDFDQPQHF

D: .
size: .
V: TRBV19
length: 17
J: TRBJ2-3
DNA: TGTGCCAGTAGTATAGGATGGGACTGGTTAAGCACAGATACGCAGTATTTT
CDR3: CASSIGWDWLSTDTQYF

D: .
size: .
V: TRBV12-3/TRBV12-4
length: 13
J: TRBJ1-2
DNA: TGTGCCAGCAGTTTAACACTCAGCTATGGCTACACCTTC
CDR3: CASSLTLSYGYTF

D: TRBD2
size: .
V: TRBV10-3
length: 14
J: TRBJ2-3
DNA: TGTGCCATCTCCGGGACTAGCGGCACAGATACGCAGTATTTT
CDR3: CAISGTSGTDTQYF

D: TRBD1
size: .
V: TRBV5-4
length: 15
J: TRBJ1-4
DNA: TGTGCCAGCAGCTTGGCGGCAGGGGGAGATGAAAAACTGTTTTTT
CDR3: CASSLAAGGDEKLFF

D: .
size: .
V: TRBV19
length: 15
J: TRBJ1-2
DNA: TGTGCCAGTAGTGGCGGGATTGCCCCTAACTATGGCTACACCTTC
CDR3: CASSGGIAPNYGYTF

D: TRBD1
size: .
V: TRBV18
length: 17
J: TRBJ1-1
DNA: TGTGCCAGCTCACACCGCGAGGCAGGGGGCTTTGGCACTGAAGCTTTCTTT
CDR3: CASSHREAGGFGTEAFF

D: .
size: once
V: TRBV9
length: 14
J: TRBJ2-7
DNA: TGTGCCAGCAGCGATAGGGATTCCCTCCGGGAGCAGTACTTC
CDR3: CASSDRDSLREQYF

D: .
size: once
V: TRBV6-5
length: 15
J: TRBJ2-6
DNA: TGTGCCAGCAGTTACCTACTATCTGGGGCCAACGTCCTGACTTTC
CDR3: CASSYLLSGANVLTF

D: .
size: once
V: TRBV3-1/TRBV3-2
length: 14
J: TRBJ2-5
DNA: TGTGCCAGCAGCCAAGCTTATTTGGGGGAGACCCAGTACTTC
CDR3: CASSQAYLGETQYF

D: TRBD2
size: .
V: TRBV24-1
length: 18
J: TRBJ2-3
DNA: TGTGCCACCAGTGACCTTGCCCCCCGCGGGAGGGCTGAAGATACGCAGTATTTT
CDR3: CATSDLAPRGRAEDTQYF

D: .
size: .
V: TRBV25-1
length: 13
J: TRBJ1-4
DNA: TGTGCCAGCAGTTTTGGGGGTCGAGAAAAACTGTTTTTT
CDR3: CASSFGGREKLFF

D: .
size: .
V: TRBV5-1
length: 13
J: TRBJ1-4
DNA: TGCGCCAGCAGCTACTCTCCAGGGGAAAAACTGTTTTTT
CDR3: CASSYSPGEKLFF

D: .
size: .
V: TRBV24-1
length: 11
J: TRBJ1-2
DNA: TGTGCCACCAGTTGGGACGGAGGTTACACCTTC
CDR3: CATSWDGGYTF

D: .
size: .
V: TRBV5-5
length: 14
J: TRBJ1-5
DNA: TGTGCCAGCAGCTTGGGTCCCGGAGATCAGCCCCAGCATTTT
CDR3: CASSLGPGDQPQHF

D: TRBD2
size: .
V: TRBV7-9
length: 15
J: TRBJ2-7
DNA: TGTGCCAGCAGCTTAGCCCCTAGCGGGAGCTACGAGCAGTACTTC
CDR3: CASSLAPSGSYEQYF

D: .
size: .
V: TRBV19
length: 17
J: TRBJ2-1
DNA: TGTGCCAGTAGGCTCGCCTTTAGTAGGACAACCTACAATGAGCAGTTCTTC
CDR3: CASRLAFSRTTYNEQFF

D: TRBD1
size: .
V: TRBV5-4
length: 15
J: TRBJ2-7
DNA: TGTGCCAGCAGCTCCGGACAGGGGGATCCCTACGAGCAGTACTTC
CDR3: CASSSGQGDPYEQYF

D: TRBD1
size: .
V: TRBV5-1
length: 16
J: TRBJ1-5
DNA: TGCGCCAGCAGCCTGTTCGGGACAGTCGGCAATCAGCCCCAGCATTTT
CDR3: CASSLFGTVGNQPQHF

D: TRBD1
size: .
V: TRBV11-2
length: 19
J: TRBJ1-4
DNA: TGTGCCAGCAGCTTACGGCAGGGGGCTGGTGATGGTATTAATGAAAAACTGTTTTTT
CDR3: CASSLRQGAGDGINEKLFF

D: .
size: .
V: TRBV6-5
length: 13
J: TRBJ2-5
DNA: TGTGCCGGCGGACGGGACGTACGGGGGACCCAGTACTTC
CDR3: CAGGRDVRGTQYF

D: .
size: .
V: TRBV27
length: 15
J: TRBJ1-2
DNA: TGTGCCAGCAGTTCAGCCTTCCAGGACAACTATGGCTACACCTTC
CDR3: CASSSAFQDNYGYTF

D: .
size: .
V: TRBV20-1
length: 11
J: TRBJ1-6
DNA: TGCAGTGCTGGGGCCTTATCACCCCTCCACTTT
CDR3: CSAGALSPLHF

D: TRBD1
size: once
V: TRBV2
length: 13
J: TRBJ1-6
DNA: TGTGCCAGCAGGACAGGGGGTAATTCACCCCTCCACTTT
CDR3: CASRTGGNSPLHF

D: .
size: .
V: TRBV14
length: 12
J: TRBJ1-2
DNA: TGTGCCAGCAGCCCACAGGGTTATGGCTACACCTTC
CDR3: CASSPQGYGYTF